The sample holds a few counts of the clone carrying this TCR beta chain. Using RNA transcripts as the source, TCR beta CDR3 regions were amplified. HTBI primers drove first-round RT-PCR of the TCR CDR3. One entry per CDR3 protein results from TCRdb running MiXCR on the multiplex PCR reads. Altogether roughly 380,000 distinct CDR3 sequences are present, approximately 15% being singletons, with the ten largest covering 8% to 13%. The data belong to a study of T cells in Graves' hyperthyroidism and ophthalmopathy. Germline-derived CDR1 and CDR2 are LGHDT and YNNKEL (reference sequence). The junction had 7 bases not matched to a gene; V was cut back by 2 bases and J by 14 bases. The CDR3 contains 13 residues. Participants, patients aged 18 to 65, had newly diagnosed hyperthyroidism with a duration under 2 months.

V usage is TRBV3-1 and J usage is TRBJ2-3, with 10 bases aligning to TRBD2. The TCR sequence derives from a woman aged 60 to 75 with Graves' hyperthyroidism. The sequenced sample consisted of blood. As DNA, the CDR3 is TGTGCCAGCAGCCAAAGCGGGACTAGCGTGGCGTATTTT. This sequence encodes CASSQSGTSVAYF.